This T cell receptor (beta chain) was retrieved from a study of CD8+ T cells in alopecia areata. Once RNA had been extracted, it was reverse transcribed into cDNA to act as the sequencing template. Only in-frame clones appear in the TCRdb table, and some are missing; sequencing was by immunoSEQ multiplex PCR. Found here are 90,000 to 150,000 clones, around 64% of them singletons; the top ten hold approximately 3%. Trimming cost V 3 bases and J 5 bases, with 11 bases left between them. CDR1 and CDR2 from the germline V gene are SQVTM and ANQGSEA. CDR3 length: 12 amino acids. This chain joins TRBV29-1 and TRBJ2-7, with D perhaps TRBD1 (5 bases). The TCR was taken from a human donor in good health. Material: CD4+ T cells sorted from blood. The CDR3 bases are TGCAGCGTTGAGTCAGGGCACCACGAGCAGTACTTC. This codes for CSVESGHHEQYF.